The 22 T cell receptor beta chains reported below all come from one sample, sequenced in a study of regulatory T cells in long-lasting Graves disease. According to the study, TCR beta libraries were built with iRepertoire HTBI primers and CDR3-region Arm-PCR. TCRdb fed the multiplex PCR reads into MiXCR, producing one record per CDR3 protein. The sample lists around 400,000 distinct CDR3 sequences, 15% to 19% seen once, with 20% to 25% in the top ten. Time point described: newly diagnosed GD, antithyroid drugs for less than 3 months. RNA from PBMCs was the source of the TCR library. The specimen was peripheral blood mononuclear cells (PBMCs), collected at new diagnosis, from a patient treated with antithyroid drugs. The receptors were gathered from a female donor with Graves disease.

On this clonotype: A much larger clone differs by one base, so this may be a read error. The chain recombines TRBV7-9 with TRBJ2-3, with 8 nucleotides matching TRBD2. The J call may be mistaken, given a closer DNA end match to TRBJ2-1. The CDR3 has 17 amino acids. CDR1 and CDR2 from the germline V gene are SEHNR and FQNEAQ (reference sequence). The CDR3, as DNA: TGTGCCAGCAGCCCATCAGCCAAGCGGGGGCTATACAATGGGCAGTTCTTC. Protein product: CASSPSAKRGLYNGQFF.

This clonotype was found many times. The V gene is TRBV20-1, the J gene TRBJ1-5; the D gene is possibly TRBD1 (6 bases). Germline CDR1 DFQATT, CDR2 SNEGSKA (reference sequence). This CDR3 has 13 residues. The V end was cut by 3 bases, the J end by 5 bases, with 11 bases between. DNA of the CDR3: TGCAGTGCTAGTGCGGGGGCTGATCAGCCCCAGCATTTT. Its translation: CSASAGADQPQHF.

This clonotype was counted ten times or more. The chain couples TRBV12-3 or TRBV12-4 to TRBJ1-5; D might be TRBD1 (6 bases). The CDR3 has 13 residues. V lost 5 bases, J lost 7 bases, and 12 bases lay in between. This CDR3 is CASSPGVGQPQHF. The CDR3 DNA follows: TGTGCCAGCAGTCCAGGGGTAGGACAGCCCCAGCATTTT.

In its sample, this clonotype was seen many times. This sequence joins TRBV2 and TRBJ2-5; D gene unclear. This CDR3 is 17 amino acids long. The ends were cut back, 0 bases at V and 1 base at J, with 15 bases in the middle. Germline V gene sequence: CDR1 SNHLY, CDR2 FYNNEI. CDR3 loop: CASSEALVVGPQETQYF. CDR3 bases: TGTGCCAGCAGTGAAGCGCTCGTGGTAGGACCCCAAGAGACCCAGTACTTC.

This clonotype was counted a few times. The V call is TRBV15, the J call TRBJ2-7, with D possibly TRBD2 on 7 matching bases. Germline V CDR1 and CDR2: LNHNV, YYDKDF (reference sequence). V lost 0 bases, J lost 10 bases, and 13 bases lay in between. This CDR3 is built from 13 residues. CDR3 nucleotides: TGTGCCACCAGCAGAGAAGGGGGGGGGTCACAGTACTTC. Its translation is CATSREGGGSQYF.

This clonotype turned up a few times. A much bigger clone sits one base away, suggesting this may be a read error. V usage is TRBV20-1 and J usage is TRBJ1-1; D unresolved. This CDR3 contains 13 residues. Germline V lookup: CDR1 DFQATT, CDR2 SNEGSKA (reference sequence). CDR3 nucleotides: TGCAGTGCTAGACTCACTGAGCACACTGAAGTTTTCTTT. Residues: CSARLTEHTEVFF.

This clonotype was seen at least ten times. The chain couples TRBV6-1 to TRBJ1-5; 8 bases line up with TRBD1. Trimming cost V 6 bases and J 3 bases; bases outside gene matches: 7. The V gene's germline CDR1 is MNHNS and CDR2 SASEGT. The CDR3 consists of 15 residues. In nucleotides, the CDR3 is TGTGCCAGCAGGCCCCAGGGACAGGTCAATCAGCCCCAGCATTTT. Translated, it gives CASRPQGQVNQPQHF.

This clonotype was picked up many times. The chain is built from TRBV7-2 and TRBJ2-1; D is unresolved. CDR3 length: 16 amino acids. Germline V gene data show CDR1 as SGHTA and CDR2 as FQGNSA. V was shortened by 0 bases and J by 0 bases, with 9 bases between the two germline ends. The CDR3 DNA is TGTGCCAGCAGCTTAGCCCGCCAGAGCTCCTACAATGAGCAGTTCTTC. As protein: CASSLARQSSYNEQFF.

This clonotype was observed many times. The CDR3 bases are TGTGCCAGCAGACCCACGTTGGGGTATGACCAGTACTTC. Amino acids: CASRPTLGYDQYF. This chain joins TRBV12-3 or TRBV12-4 and TRBJ2-5; D gene unclear. Trimming cost V 6 bases and J 10 bases, with 18 bases left between them. The CDR3 contains 13 residues.

This clonotype appeared a few times. The chain uses TRBV5-6 and TRBJ1-5; unclear D gene. This CDR3 is built from 15 residues. The V end was cut by 1 base, the J end by 2 bases, with 10 bases between. Germline loops: CDR1 SGHDT, CDR2 YYEEEE. CDR3 amino acids: CASSLKGLGNQPQHF. The CDR3, as DNA: TGTGCCAGCAGCTTGAAAGGCCTAGGCAATCAGCCCCAGCATTTT.

This clonotype came up many times. This sequence joins TRBV19 and TRBJ2-3; 10 bases map to TRBD2. Germline values: CDR1 LNHDA, CDR2 SQIVND (reference sequence). The V gene end was trimmed by 3 bases and the J gene end by 5 bases; junction bases not matched to a gene: 8. The CDR3 sequence is 16 residues long. As DNA, the CDR3 is TGTGCCAGTAGTATTACTAGCGGGACGTTCCTAGATACGCAGTATTTT. This encodes CASSITSGTFLDTQYF.

This clonotype has at least ten counts. The chain carries TRBV20-1 and TRBJ1-1; D not certain. CDR3 length equals 11 residues. Germline CDR1 reads DFQATT; CDR2 reads SNEGSKA (reference sequence). Between the trimmed V and J ends, which lost 6 bases and 0 bases, there was a span of 5 bases. The CDR3 region is CSALVNTEAFF. The CDR3 coding sequence is TGCAGTGCCCTGGTGAACACTGAAGCTTTCTTT.

The V and J genes are TRBV12-3 or TRBV12-4 and TRBJ2-7, with a weak D call TRBD1 (5 bases). The CDR3 consists of 14 residues. V was trimmed by 3 bases and J by 3 bases, leaving 12 bases between them. DNA of the CDR3: TGTGCCAGCAGTTTGGGCCAGGGTGACTACGAGCAGTACTTC. As protein: CASSLGQGDYEQYF.

This clonotype was found many times. The CDR3 DNA reads TGTGCCAGCAGCCTTTCCGGGGGGCAAGATACGCAGTATTTT. Translation: CASSLSGGQDTQYF. V usage is TRBV9 and J usage is TRBJ2-3; D is perhaps TRBD2 (7 bases). The ends were cut back, 4 bases at V and 5 bases at J, with 14 bases in the middle. Germline V gives CDR1 SGDLS, CDR2 YYNGEE. There are 14 residues in the CDR3.

There are many counts of this clonotype. V and J are TRBV6-1 and TRBJ2-7; 9 nucleotides line up with TRBD1. Germline CDR1 reads MNHNS; CDR2 reads SASEGT. The CDR3 totals 14 residues. The trim removed 8 bases at V and 2 bases at J, leaving 7 bases unmatched. The CDR3 nucleotides are TGTGCCAGCTGGACCGGGACAGGGACCTACGAGCAGTACTTC. Protein product: CASWTGTGTYEQYF.

This clonotype was found a few times. V is TRBV5-1 and J is TRBJ2-7; TRBD2 might be the D (6 bases). Germline V lookup: CDR1 SGHRS, CDR2 YFSETQ. CDR3 length equals 12 residues. With 2 bases removed from V and 6 bases from J, the gap between germline ends came to 9 bases. The CDR3 sequence: CASSFPGAEQYF. CDR3 DNA sequence: TGCGCCAGCAGCTTCCCGGGAGCCGAGCAGTACTTC.

This clonotype was detected many times. The chain carries TRBV28 and TRBJ2-2; D assignment may be TRBD1 or TRBD2 (5 bases each). The germline CDR1 and CDR2 sequences are MDHEN and SYDVKM. V gave up 1 base and J gave up 6 bases, with 9 bases separating them. CDR3 length equals 14 residues. In DNA, the CDR3 is TGTGCCAGCAGTTTATCAGGGCGGGCCGGGGAGCTGTTTTTT. It translates to CASSLSGRAGELFF.

The chain couples TRBV28 to TRBJ2-7, with TRBD2 as a possible D gene (6 bases). Per the germline V gene, CDR1 is MDHEN and CDR2 is SYDVKM. There are 15 residues in the CDR3. Trimming cost V 5 bases and J 0 bases, with 14 bases left between them. The DNA of the CDR3 is TGTGCCAGCAGTCCTTGGGACTCCAGCTCCTACGAGCAGTACTTC. Its protein product is CASSPWDSSSYEQYF. Together with reference TRBV28 and TRBJ2-7, the CDR3 gives the full variable domain: DVKVTQSSRYLVKRTGEKVFLECVQDMDHENMFWYRQDPGLGLRLIYFSYDVKMKEKGDIPEGYSVSREKKERFSLILESASTNQTSMYLCASSPWDSSSYEQYFGPGTRLTVT.

The V gene is TRBV15, the J gene TRBJ1-2; D possibly corresponds to TRBD1 (5 bases). Germline V gene data show CDR1 as LNHNV and CDR2 as YYDKDF (reference sequence). This CDR3 contains 13 residues. Trimming took 2 bases from V and 7 from J, leaving 11 bases between them. The CDR3 is CATSRWQGFGYTF. In nucleotides, the CDR3 is TGTGCCACCAGCAGATGGCAGGGCTTTGGCTACACCTTC.

J is TRBJ2-1 and V is TRBV20-1; either TRBD1 or TRBD2 may fit D (5 bases each). Looked up from germline, CDR1 is DFQATT and CDR2 is SNEGSKA (reference sequence). The germline V and J ends were trimmed by 2 bases and 9 bases, with 23 bases remaining between them. The CDR3 has 16 amino acids. The CDR3 here is CSARYSGDLNNPEQFF. The DNA for the CDR3 is TGCAGTGCTAGATACTCCGGGGACCTTAACAACCCTGAGCAGTTCTTC.

For this clonotype: Being one base from a much bigger clone, this may be a read error. The gene calls are TRBV16 and TRBJ1-1; a possible D gene is TRBD1 (6 bases). This CDR3 region has 15 residues. Per germline, CDR1 KGHSY and CDR2 FQNENV. CDR3 residues: CAGSQSGGRYTEAFF. The DNA of the CDR3 is TGTGCCGGCAGCCAATCGGGGGGGCGATACACTGAAGCTTTCTTT.

This clonotype was counted many times. The chain combines TRBV27 with TRBJ2-7, with TRBD2 as a possible D gene (7 bases). The CDR3 is 14 residues long. Looked up from germline, CDR1 is MNHEY and CDR2 is SMNVEV (reference sequence). V gave up 5 bases and J gave up 5 bases, with 16 bases separating them. The CDR3 sequence is CASSRGTIGDEQYF. CDR3 bases: TGTGCCAGCAGTAGGGGGACTATTGGGGACGAGCAGTACTTC.